The T cell receptor beta chain described here comes from a study of blood T cells in healthy people across ages (dated by TCRdb to the mid-2010s). Some background on the complete study: In model experiments, template switching captured about one uniquely barcoded TCR beta cDNA molecule for every two T cells. Age-related changes in TCR beta repertoire diversity were measured in the study by deep sequencing normalized with unique cDNA molecular identifiers. To avoid experimental bias, donors of different ages were spread randomly across the sequencing lanes. Donors were grouped into four age groups: young (average roughly 17 years), middle-aged (39), aged (roughly 67) and long-lived (around 80). Two additional independent replicas of 1 million unique cDNA reads from the same blood draw were analyzed for two donors (one aged 18 to 30 and one aged 80 or older). Study-wide findings and limitations: Observed TCR beta diversity correlated strongly with the percentage of naive T cells measured by flow cytometry. Compared with the aged group, the long-lived group had more naive CD4+ T cells, fewer expanded clones and increased TCR diversity, suggesting age selection. The CMV infection status of donors was not known, potentially confounding age-related changes in expanded clonotypes. As age increased, observed TCR beta diversity per million T cells dropped in a roughly linear way, and a significant reduction was already evident by age 40. Estimates of total diversity based on one million sequenced T cells were regarded as lower bounds and as underestimates. Since profiling was done on bulk unsorted PBMCs, naive and antigen-experienced compartments could not be conclusively compared.

The library was obtained by 5' RACE. A second PCR of about 7 to 12 cycles was run with a J-beta primer mix and a sample-barcoded 5' primer. Each TCR beta cDNA molecule received a unique molecular identifier from a template-switch 5' adaptor carrying 12 random nucleotides. Each sample yielded at least 3 million CDR3-containing paired-end reads. All of the RNA was converted into first-strand cDNA using the Mint cDNA synthesis kit, with a TRBC-specific oligonucleotide serving as the primer. After uracil-DNA glycosylase treatment, a first 18-cycle PCR used universal primers M1SS and BC2_uni_R on all cDNA. As for the original processing: For normalization, 1 million high-quality reads, each with a distinct molecular identifier, were randomly selected from each sample. Reads with shared molecular identifiers were discarded instead of being binned into consensus sequences. MiTCR, run with a Q25 quality threshold and the strictest error-elimination algorithm, handled CDR3 identification, clonotype clustering and error correction. A nonparametric unseen species model with Euler transformation was used to estimate lower-bound total TCR beta diversity. TCRdb reprocessing: public reads trimmed at Q25 with fastp, clones called with MiXCR, in-frame beta chains kept. Each record represents a unique CDR3 protein, reported with the most common genes and DNA among its rows. The V and J calls follow TCRdb's processing rather than the paper's. Here the sample has around 1,800,000 distinct CDR3 sequences; about 39% occur a single time. The ten largest clonotypes hold around 23% of the sample.

Spanning cysteine to phenylalanine, the CDR3 consists of 15 amino acids. Only CDR3 DNA is held: 45 bases, read in frame from base 1. Via the germline V gene (reference sequence), CDR1 is SEHNR and CDR2 FQNEAQ. Trimming removed 2 bases from V and 0 bases from J, leaving 10 bases between the germline ends. As concerns this clonotype: There is no known antigen for this receptor. Qualities for individual bases were not recorded, and no much larger clone is one base off.

Donors were approximately 42 systemically healthy Caucasian individuals from Russia aged roughly 6 to 95 years. Ten milliliters of peripheral blood were drawn from each donor into EDTA-treated Vacutainer tubes. Ficoll-Paque density-gradient centrifugation was used to isolate PBMCs, with at least 7 million per sample. Trizol reagent was used to extract total RNA from PBMCs, with at least 5 micrograms per sample. Naive CD45RAhigh/CD27high T cell percentages were measured by flow cytometry on a PBMC aliquot from every donor. The TCR comes from a human donor in good health. The specimen sequenced was blood. The chain couples TRBV7-9 to TRBJ1-2, with TRBD1 as a weak D call on 5 bases. The CDR3 protein: CASSLPGTSNYGYTF. The DNA is as follows: TGTGCCAGCAGCTTACCAGGGACCTCTAACTATGGCTACACCTTC.